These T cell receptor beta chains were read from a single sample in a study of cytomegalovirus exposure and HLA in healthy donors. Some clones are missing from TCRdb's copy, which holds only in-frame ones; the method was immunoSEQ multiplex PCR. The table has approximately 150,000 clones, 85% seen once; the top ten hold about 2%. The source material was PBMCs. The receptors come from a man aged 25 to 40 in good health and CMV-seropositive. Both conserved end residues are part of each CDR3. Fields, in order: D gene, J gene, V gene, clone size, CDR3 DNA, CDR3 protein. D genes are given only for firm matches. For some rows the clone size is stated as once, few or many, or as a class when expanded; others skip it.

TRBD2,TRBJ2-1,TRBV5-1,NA,TGCGCCAGCAGTAGCGGGGGGCCTAGCTCCTACAATGAGCAGTTCTTC,CASSSGGPSSYNEQFF
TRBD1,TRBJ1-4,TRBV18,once,TGTGCCAGCTCACCCCGACAGGGCGGGGATGAAAAACTGTTTTTT,CASSPRQGGDEKLFF
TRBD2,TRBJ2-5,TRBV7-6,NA,TGTGCCAGCAGCTTTTTGCCTTCAAGGGGAGGGCAAGAGACCCAGTACTTC,CASSFLPSRGGQETQYF
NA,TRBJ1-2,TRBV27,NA,TGTGCCAGCAGTCCCCATTACGGAGGCTATGGCTACACCTTC,CASSPHYGGYGYTF
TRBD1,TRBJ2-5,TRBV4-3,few,TGCGCCAGCAGCCAAGATCTAAGGGACAGTAAAGAGACCCAGTACTTC,CASSQDLRDSKETQYF
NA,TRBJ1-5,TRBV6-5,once,TGTGCCAGCAGTTACTCAGACACGAATCAGCCCCAGCATTTT,CASSYSDTNQPQHF
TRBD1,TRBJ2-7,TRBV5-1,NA,TGCGCCAGCAGCCGTAACAGGGGGCGCTTGGAGCAGTACTTC,CASSRNRGRLEQYF
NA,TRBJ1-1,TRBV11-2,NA,TGTGCCAGCAGCTTATCGGCAGGCCTCATGAACACTGAAGCTTTCTTT,CASSLSAGLMNTEAFF
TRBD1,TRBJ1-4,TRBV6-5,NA,TGTGCCAGCAGCCGGGGACAGGGCCTTAATGAAAAACTGTTTTTT,CASSRGQGLNEKLFF
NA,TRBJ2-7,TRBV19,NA,TGTGCCAGTAGTCCCCTAGAGTGGAGGGGAGCCCCCTACGAGCAGTACTTC,CASSPLEWRGAPYEQYF
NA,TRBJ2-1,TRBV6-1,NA,TGTGCCAGCAGTGAACAACGGGACAATGAGCAGTTCTTC,CASSEQRDNEQFF
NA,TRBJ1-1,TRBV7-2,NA,TGTGCCAGCAGCTCACCCCACGTGGGCTTTGAAGCTTTCTTT,CASSSPHVGFEAFF
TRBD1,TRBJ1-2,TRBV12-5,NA,TGTGCTAGTGGTTTGGCAACGACAGGGGGCGCAGTGGATGGCTACACCTTC,CASGLATTGGAVDGYTF
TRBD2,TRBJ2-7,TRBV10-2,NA,TGCGCCAGCACCAGGACTAGCGATTACTACGAGCAGTACTTC,CASTRTSDYYEQYF
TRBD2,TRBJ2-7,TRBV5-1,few,TGCGCCAGCAGCCGGATGGGCGGGGGGAGTTACGAGCAGTACTTC,CASSRMGGGSYEQYF
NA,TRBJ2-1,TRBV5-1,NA,TGCGCCAGCGCGGGGACGCGTTCCTACAATGAGCAGTTCTTC,CASAGTRSYNEQFF
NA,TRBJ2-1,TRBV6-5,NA,TGTGCCAGCAGTTACTCGTCGGTAAATGAGCAGTTCTTC,CASSYSSVNEQFF
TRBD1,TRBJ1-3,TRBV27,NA,TGTGCCAGCAGGCCGACAGGGGCGAACTCTGGAAACACCATATATTTT,CASRPTGANSGNTIYF
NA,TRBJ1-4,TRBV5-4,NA,TGTGCCAGCAGCTTGGTCTGGGGGAGGTCTAATGAAAAACTGTTTTTT,CASSLVWGRSNEKLFF
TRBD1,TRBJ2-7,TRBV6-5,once,TGTGCCAGCAGTCCCGGGACAGGGGCCTTCTACGAGCAGTACTTC,CASSPGTGAFYEQYF
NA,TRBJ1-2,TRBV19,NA,TGTGCCAGTAGTATCCCAGGGATATATAACTATGGCTACACCTTC,CASSIPGIYNYGYTF
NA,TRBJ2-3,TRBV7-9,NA,TGTGCCAGCAGCTTATCCGGACAGTACACAGATACGCAGTATTTT,CASSLSGQYTDTQYF
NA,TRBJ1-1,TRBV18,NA,TGTGCCAGCTCACCAACTACCGGACATGATATTGTGGAAGCTTTCTTT,CASSPTTGHDIVEAFF
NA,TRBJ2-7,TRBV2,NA,TGTGCCACCCAACCAGCGAGGGGGAATGCCTACGAGCAGTACTTC,CATQPARGNAYEQYF
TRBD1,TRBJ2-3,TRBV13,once,TGTGCCAGCAGCTCGGGACAGGGGGCCAGGGATACGCAGTATTTT,CASSSGQGARDTQYF
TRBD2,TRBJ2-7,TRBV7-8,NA,TGTGCCAGCAGCTTTGGACTAGCGGTTTCCTACGAGCAGTACTTC,CASSFGLAVSYEQYF
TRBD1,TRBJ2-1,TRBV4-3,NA,TGCGCCAGCAGACCTACAGGGGGCAGTGAGCAGTTCTTC,CASRPTGGSEQFF
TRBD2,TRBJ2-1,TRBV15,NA,TGTGCCACCAGCAGAGAGGCGGGGGCCTACAATGAGCAGTTCTTC,CATSREAGAYNEQFF
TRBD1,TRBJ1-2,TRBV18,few,TGTGCCAGCTCACCAGGGGACAGTTCGGGCGGCGGCTACACCTTC,CASSPGDSSGGGYTF
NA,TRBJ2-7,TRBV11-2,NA,TGTGCCAGCAGCTTAGATACCACCAGGTTACCGAGCTCCTACGAGCAGTACTTC,CASSLDTTRLPSSYEQYF
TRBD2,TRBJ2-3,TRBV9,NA,TGTGCCAGCAGCAAGACCGGGACTACAGTCCGGGATACGCAGTATTTT,CASSKTGTTVRDTQYF
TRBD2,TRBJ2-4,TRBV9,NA,TGTGCCAGCAGCGTAGGGGGAGGGGCCAAAAACATTCAGTACTTC,CASSVGGGAKNIQYF
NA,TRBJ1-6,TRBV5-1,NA,TGCGCCAGCAGTTCGGGGCAGGGAGGCTCCTATAATTCACCCCTCCACTTT,CASSSGQGGSYNSPLHF
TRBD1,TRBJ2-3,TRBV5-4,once,TGTGCCAGCAGCCAGGGACAGGATGAGGGAGATACGCAGTATTTT,CASSQGQDEGDTQYF
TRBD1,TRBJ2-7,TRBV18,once,TGTGCCAGCTCCCGGGGACAGAACCATTACGAGCAGTACTTC,CASSRGQNHYEQYF
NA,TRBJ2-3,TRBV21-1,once,TGTGCCAGCAGCAAAGCCCGACAGGGCCCAGATACGCAGTATTTT,CASSKARQGPDTQYF
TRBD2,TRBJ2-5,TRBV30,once,TGTGCCTTAGGGACTAGCGGTCAAGAGACCCAGTACTTC,CALGTSGQETQYF
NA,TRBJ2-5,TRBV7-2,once,TGTGCCAGCAGTAATGGGGTTCGGGGTGGGGAGACCCAGTACTTC,CASSNGVRGGETQYF
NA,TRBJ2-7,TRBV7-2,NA,TGTGCCAGCAGAACCCCAGGGGACCCCTACGAGCAGTACTTC,CASRTPGDPYEQYF
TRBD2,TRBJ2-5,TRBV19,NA,TGTGCCAGTAGTATTGGGGCGGGGGGGCAAGAGACCCAGTACTTC,CASSIGAGGQETQYF
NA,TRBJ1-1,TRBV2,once,TGTGCCAGCAGTGAAGGGCCCGGGACTGAAGCTTTCTTT,CASSEGPGTEAFF
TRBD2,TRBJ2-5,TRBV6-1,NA,TGTGCCAGCGCGGTTCTAGCGGGGTCCCAAGAGACCCAGTACTTC,CASAVLAGSQETQYF
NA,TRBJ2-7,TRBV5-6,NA,TGTGCCAGCAGCTTAGGACAGCCAGCCTACGAGCAGTACTTC,CASSLGQPAYEQYF
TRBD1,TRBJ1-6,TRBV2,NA,TGTGCCAGCCGGAGGGACAGAGACAATTCACCCCTCCACTTT,CASRRDRDNSPLHF
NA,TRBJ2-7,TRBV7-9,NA,TGTGCCAGCAGCTCCTTTAGTGTGCGGTACTACGAGCAGTACTTC,CASSSFSVRYYEQYF